Listed here is a single TCR beta chain. CDR1 and CDR2 from the germline V gene are SGHKS and YYEKEE (reference sequence). The CDR3 has 13 residues. Trimming left V 4 bases short and J 3 bases short, with 10 bases between. The sample belongs to a study of blood T cell repertoires in COVID-19. Study-wide background: Acute-phase and convalescent COVID-19 samples originated in the United States, Italy and Spain.

Libraries were prepared by immunoSEQ multiplex PCR; TCRdb keeps only in-frame clonotypes and omits some of them. This table has approximately 100,000 clones, roughly 85% appearing once. Source material: peripheral blood. This clonotype originated in a man at least 80 years old with acute or convalescent COVID-19. The V call is TRBV5-5, the J call TRBJ1-2, with D hard to call. The CDR3 DNA reads as TGTGCCAGCAGCGAGGGCTTGGACTATGGCTACACCTTC. Protein product: CASSEGLDYGYTF.